This T cell receptor beta chain comes out of a study of T cells after somatic rescue of genetic block. This clone was seen just once. Per the germline V gene, CDR1 is LGHNA and CDR2 is YNFKEQ. Trimming removed 4 bases at V and 1 base at J, with 13 bases between. The CDR3 is made up of 16 amino acids. Method: immunoSEQ multiplex PCR; TCRdb's copy keeps in-frame clones and lacks some. The table lists 45,000 to 70,000 clones, approximately 96% of them singletons, with approximately 0.077% in the top ten. This rearrangement joins TRBV4-2 to TRBJ2-2; the D gene is possibly TRBD2 (6 bases). The sequenced sample was peripheral blood mononuclear cells (PBMCs). The clonotype was recovered from a child under two years old. CDR3 loop: CASSPRASENTGELFF. The CDR3 DNA is TGTGCCAGCAGCCCAAGAGCTAGCGAGAACACCGGGGAGCTGTTTTTT.